These T cell receptor beta chains were read from a single sample in a study of low-dose radiotherapy and immunotherapy resistance in tumors. TCRdb redid the calling of the reads with MiXCR, one entry per CDR3 protein. The data show 95,000 to 100,000 distinct CDR3 sequences, under 25% seen once. The starting material was PBMCs, obtained after low-dose radiotherapy plus immunotherapy. These receptor sequences come from a male donor with prostate cancer. CDR3s include the opening cysteine and the closing phenylalanine or tryptophan. Fields, in order: D gene, V gene, clone size, J gene, CDR3 length, CDR3 protein, CDR3 DNA. A D gene is named only where the DNA matches it firmly. Expanded clones are given a class, and other clones once, few, many or no size at all.

>TRBD1|TRBV27|many|TRBJ2-1|15
CASSFLGQGYNEQFF
TGTGCCAGCAGTTTCCTTGGACAGGGGTACAATGAGCAGTTCTTC
>-|TRBV7-9|many|TRBJ2-4|15
CASSSLGVAKNIQYF
TGTGCCAGCAGCTCCCTCGGGGTAGCCAAAAACATTCAGTACTTC
>-|TRBV6-1|medium-sized|TRBJ2-5|13
CASQRGAEETQYF
TGTGCCAGTCAACGGGGGGCGGAAGAGACCCAGTACTTC
>-|TRBV4-1|many|TRBJ2-3|15
CASSQVQDLTDTQYF
TGCGCCAGCAGCCAAGTCCAGGATTTGACAGATACGCAGTATTTT
>-|TRBV20-1|many|TRBJ2-2|12
CSASAGPGELFF
TGCAGTGCTAGTGCAGGGCCCGGGGAGCTGTTTTTT
>-|TRBV27|-|TRBJ2-3|19
CASSYTDYQRVQQGDTQYF
TGTGCCAGCAGTTACACCGACTACCAGCGGGTCCAACAGGGAGATACGCAGTATTTT
>TRBD2|TRBV20-1|many|TRBJ2-1|16
CSASPITSGAADEQFF
TGCAGTGCTAGTCCTATAACTAGCGGGGCGGCCGATGAGCAGTTCTTC
>TRBD1|TRBV5-1|many|TRBJ2-2|16
CASSLLTGVETGELFF
TGCGCCAGCAGCTTACTGACAGGGGTAGAAACCGGGGAGCTGTTTTTT
>TRBD1|TRBV2|many|TRBJ2-4|13
CASKPGGSNIQYF
TGTGCCAGCAAACCAGGGGGATCGAACATTCAGTACTTC
>-|TRBV3-1|many|TRBJ2-3|15
CASSHSGATTDTQYF
TGTGCCAGCAGCCACTCAGGGGCTACCACAGATACGCAGTATTTT
>TRBD1|TRBV20-1|many|TRBJ2-1|17
CSAPRDRGRGAYNEQFF
TGCAGTGCTCCCAGGGACAGGGGCCGGGGCGCCTACAATGAGCAGTTCTTC
>-|TRBV6-2/TRBV6-3|many|TRBJ2-5|14
CASVRDASQETQYF
TGTGCCAGCGTCCGGGACGCCAGCCAAGAGACCCAGTACTTC
>-|TRBV12-3/TRBV12-4|-|TRBJ1-2|14
CASRTQAGNYGYTF
TGTGCCAGCAGAACTCAAGCAGGGAACTATGGCTACACCTTC
>-|TRBV6-5|many|TRBJ2-5|11
CASRHLDTQYF
TGTGCCAGCAGACACCTAGACACCCAGTACTTC
>-|TRBV19|many|TRBJ1-1|11
CASNGRLEAFF
TGTGCCAGTAACGGCCGGTTAGAAGCTTTCTTT
>-|TRBV12-3/TRBV12-4|many|TRBJ2-5|13
CASSLPNQETQYF
TGTGCCAGCAGCCTTCCTAACCAAGAGACCCAGTACTTC
>-|TRBV5-4|many|TRBJ2-2|14
CASSFGTNTGELFF
TGTGCCAGCAGCTTCGGGACCAACACCGGGGAGCTGTTTTTT
>-|TRBV19|many|TRBJ1-5|13
CATREFSNQPQHF
TGTGCCACGAGGGAGTTCAGCAATCAGCCCCAGCATTTT